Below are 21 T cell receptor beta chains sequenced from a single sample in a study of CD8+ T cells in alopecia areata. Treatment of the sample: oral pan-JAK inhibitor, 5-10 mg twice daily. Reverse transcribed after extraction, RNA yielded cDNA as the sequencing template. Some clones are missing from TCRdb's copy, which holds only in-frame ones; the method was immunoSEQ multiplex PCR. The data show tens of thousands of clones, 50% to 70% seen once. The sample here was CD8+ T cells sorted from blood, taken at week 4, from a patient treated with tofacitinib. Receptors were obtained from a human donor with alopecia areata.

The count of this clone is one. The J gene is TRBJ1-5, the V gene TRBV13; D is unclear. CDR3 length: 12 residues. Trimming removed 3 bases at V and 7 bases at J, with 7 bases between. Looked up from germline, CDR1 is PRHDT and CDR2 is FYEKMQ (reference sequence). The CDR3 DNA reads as TGTGCCAGCAGCTTGCGGGGACAGCCCCAGCATTTT. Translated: CASSLRGQPQHF.

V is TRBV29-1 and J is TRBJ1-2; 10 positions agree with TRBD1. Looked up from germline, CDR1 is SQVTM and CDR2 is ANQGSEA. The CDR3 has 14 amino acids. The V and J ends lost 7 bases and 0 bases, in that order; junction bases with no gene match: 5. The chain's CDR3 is CSAPGQGANYGYTF. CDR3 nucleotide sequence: TGCAGCGCTCCCGGACAGGGGGCTAACTATGGCTACACCTTC.

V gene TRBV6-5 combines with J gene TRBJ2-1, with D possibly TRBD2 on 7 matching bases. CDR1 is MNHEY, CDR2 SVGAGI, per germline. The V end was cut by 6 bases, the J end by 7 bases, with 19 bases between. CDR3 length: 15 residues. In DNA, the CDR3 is TGTGCCAGCAGCCATCCCGGGGGGCGCGTGAATGAGCAGTTCTTC. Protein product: CASSHPGGRVNEQFF.

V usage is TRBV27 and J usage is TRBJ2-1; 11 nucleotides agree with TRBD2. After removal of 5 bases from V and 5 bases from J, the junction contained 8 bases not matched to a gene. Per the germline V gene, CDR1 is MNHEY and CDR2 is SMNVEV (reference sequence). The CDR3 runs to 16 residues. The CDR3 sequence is CASSALTSGGHNEQFF. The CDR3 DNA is TGTGCCAGCAGTGCCTTAACTAGCGGGGGCCACAATGAGCAGTTCTTC.

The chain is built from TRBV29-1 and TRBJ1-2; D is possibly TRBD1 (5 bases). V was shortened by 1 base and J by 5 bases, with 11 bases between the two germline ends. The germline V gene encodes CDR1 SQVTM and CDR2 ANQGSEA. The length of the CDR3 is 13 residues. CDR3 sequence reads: CSVEVDIFYGYTF. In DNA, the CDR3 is TGCAGCGTTGAAGTGGACATCTTTTATGGCTACACCTTC.

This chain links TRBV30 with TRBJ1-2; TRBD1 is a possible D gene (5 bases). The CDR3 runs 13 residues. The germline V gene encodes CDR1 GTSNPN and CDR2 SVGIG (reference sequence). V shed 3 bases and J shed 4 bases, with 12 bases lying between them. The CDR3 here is CAWRAGELYGYTF. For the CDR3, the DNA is TGTGCCTGGAGAGCGGGGGAACTCTATGGCTACACCTTC.

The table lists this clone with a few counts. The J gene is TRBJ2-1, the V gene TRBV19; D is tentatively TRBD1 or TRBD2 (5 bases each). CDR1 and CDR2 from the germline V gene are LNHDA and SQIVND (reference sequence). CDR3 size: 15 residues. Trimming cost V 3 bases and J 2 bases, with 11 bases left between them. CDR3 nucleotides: TGTGCCAGTAGTATGAAACCGGGGCCCTACAATGAGCAGTTCTTC. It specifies CASSMKPGPYNEQFF.

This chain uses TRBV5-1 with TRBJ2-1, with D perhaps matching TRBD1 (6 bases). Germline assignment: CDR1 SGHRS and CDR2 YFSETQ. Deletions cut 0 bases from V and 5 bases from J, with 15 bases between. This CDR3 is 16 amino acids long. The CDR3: CASSLVSPDSNNEQFF. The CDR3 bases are TGCGCCAGCAGCTTGGTGAGTCCGGACAGTAACAATGAGCAGTTCTTC.

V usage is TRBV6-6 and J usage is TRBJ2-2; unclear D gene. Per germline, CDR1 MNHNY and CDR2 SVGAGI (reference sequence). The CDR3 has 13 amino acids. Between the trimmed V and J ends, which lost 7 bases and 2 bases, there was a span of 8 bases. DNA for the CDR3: TGTGCCAGCACCGAGCCCAACACCGGGGAGCTGTTTTTT. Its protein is CASTEPNTGELFF.

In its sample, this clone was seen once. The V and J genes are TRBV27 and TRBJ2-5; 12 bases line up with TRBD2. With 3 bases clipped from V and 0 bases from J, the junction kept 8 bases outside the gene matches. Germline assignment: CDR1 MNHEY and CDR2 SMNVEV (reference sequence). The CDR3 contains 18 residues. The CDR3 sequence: CASSFGTSGPQDQETQYF. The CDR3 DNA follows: TGTGCCAGCAGTTTCGGGACTAGCGGGCCCCAGGACCAAGAGACCCAGTACTTC.

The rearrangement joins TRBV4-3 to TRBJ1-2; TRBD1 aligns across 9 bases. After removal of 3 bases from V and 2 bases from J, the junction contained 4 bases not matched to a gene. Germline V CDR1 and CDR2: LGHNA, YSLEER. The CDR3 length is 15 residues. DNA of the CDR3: TGCGCCAGCAGCCAGGACAGGGGCCGAAACTATGGCTACACCTTC. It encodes CASSQDRGRNYGYTF.

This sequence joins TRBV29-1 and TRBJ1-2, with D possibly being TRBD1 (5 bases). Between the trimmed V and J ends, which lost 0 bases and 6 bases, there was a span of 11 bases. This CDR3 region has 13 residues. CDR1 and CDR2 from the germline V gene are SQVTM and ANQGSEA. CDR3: CSVEDDQGDGYTF. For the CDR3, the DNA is TGCAGCGTTGAAGATGATCAAGGGGATGGCTACACCTTC.

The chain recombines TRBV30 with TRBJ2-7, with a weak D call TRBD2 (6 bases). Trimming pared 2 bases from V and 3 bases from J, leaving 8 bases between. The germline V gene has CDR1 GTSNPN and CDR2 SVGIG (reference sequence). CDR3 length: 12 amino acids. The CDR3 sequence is CAWSRGLYEQYF. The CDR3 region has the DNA TGTGCCTGGAGTCGGGGACTCTACGAGCAGTACTTC.

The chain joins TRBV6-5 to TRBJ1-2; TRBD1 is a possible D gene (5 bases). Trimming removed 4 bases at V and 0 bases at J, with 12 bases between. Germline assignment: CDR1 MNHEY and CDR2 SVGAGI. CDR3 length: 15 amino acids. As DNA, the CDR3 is TGTGCCAGCAGTTCACGGGGGGAAGCTAACTATGGCTACACCTTC. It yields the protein CASSSRGEANYGYTF.

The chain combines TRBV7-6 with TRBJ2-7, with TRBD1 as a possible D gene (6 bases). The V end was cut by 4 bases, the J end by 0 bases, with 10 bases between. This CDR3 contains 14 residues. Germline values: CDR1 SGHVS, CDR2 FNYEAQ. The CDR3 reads CASSWTETSYEQYF. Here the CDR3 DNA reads TGTGCCAGCAGCTGGACAGAGACCTCCTACGAGCAGTACTTC.

The CDR3 DNA reads as TGCAGCGTTGAATCAGGGAACTCCTACGAGCAGTACTTC. This encodes CSVESGNSYEQYF. The chain uses TRBV29-1 and TRBJ2-5; possible D gene TRBD1, 5 bases. The end of the DNA fits TRBJ2-7 better, so the J call may be wrong. The CDR3 has 13 residues. The germline CDR1 and CDR2 sequences are SQVTM and ANQGSEA.

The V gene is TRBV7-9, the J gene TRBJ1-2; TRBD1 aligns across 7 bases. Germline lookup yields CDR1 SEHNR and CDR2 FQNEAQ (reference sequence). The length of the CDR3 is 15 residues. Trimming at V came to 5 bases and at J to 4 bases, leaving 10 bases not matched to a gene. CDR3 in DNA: TGTGCCAGCAGCCCCACACAGCGGGACAGCTATGGCTACACCTTC. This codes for CASSPTQRDSYGYTF.

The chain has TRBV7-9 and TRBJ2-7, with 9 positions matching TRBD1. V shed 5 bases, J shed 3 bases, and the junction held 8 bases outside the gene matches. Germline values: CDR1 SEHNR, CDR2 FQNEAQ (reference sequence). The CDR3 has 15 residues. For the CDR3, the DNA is TGTGCCAGCAGCCCGGGGACAGGGACTGGCTACGAGCAGTACTTC. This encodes CASSPGTGTGYEQYF. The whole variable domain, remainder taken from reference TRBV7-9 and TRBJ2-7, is DTGVSQNPRHKITKRGQNVTFRCDPISEHNRLYWYRQTLGQGPEFLTYFQNEAQLEKSRLLSDRFSAERPKGSFSTLEIQRTEQGDSAMYLCASSPGTGTGYEQYFGPGTRLTVT.

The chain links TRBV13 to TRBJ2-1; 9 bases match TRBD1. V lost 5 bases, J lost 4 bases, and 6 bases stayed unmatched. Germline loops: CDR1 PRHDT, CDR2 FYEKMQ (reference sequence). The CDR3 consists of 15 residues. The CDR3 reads CASSPRDRAYNEQFF. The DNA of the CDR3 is TGTGCCAGCAGCCCCCGGGACAGGGCGTACAATGAGCAGTTCTTC. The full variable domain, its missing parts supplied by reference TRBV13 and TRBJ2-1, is AAGVIQSPRHLIKEKRETATLKCYPIPRHDTVYWYQQGPGQDPQFLISFYEKMQSDKGSIPDRFSAQQFSDYHSELNMSSLELGDSALYFCASSPRDRAYNEQFFGPGTRLTVL.

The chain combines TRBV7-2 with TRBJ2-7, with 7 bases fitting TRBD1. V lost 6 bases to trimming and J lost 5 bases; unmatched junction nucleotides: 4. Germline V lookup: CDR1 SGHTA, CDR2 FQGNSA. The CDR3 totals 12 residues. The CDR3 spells CASRTGSHEQYF. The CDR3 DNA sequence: TGTGCCAGCAGGACAGGGTCCCACGAGCAGTACTTC. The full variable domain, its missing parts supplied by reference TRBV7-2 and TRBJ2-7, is GAGVSQSPSNKVTEKGKDVELRCDPISGHTALYWYRQSLGQGLEFLIYFQGNSAPDKSGLPSDRFSAERTGGSVSTLTIQRTQQEDSAVYLCASRTGSHEQYFGPGTRLTVT.

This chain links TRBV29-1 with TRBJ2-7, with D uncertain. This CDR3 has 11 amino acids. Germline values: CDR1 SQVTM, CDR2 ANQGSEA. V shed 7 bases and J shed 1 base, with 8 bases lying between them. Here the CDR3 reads CSAGESYEQYF. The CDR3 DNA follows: TGCAGCGCTGGCGAGTCCTACGAGCAGTACTTC.